This is a list of T cell receptor beta chains from one sample in a study of cytomegalovirus exposure and HLA in healthy donors. Sequencing was performed with immunoSEQ multiplex PCR; in TCRdb, only in-frame clones are kept and a portion is missing. The sample table includes about 210,000 clones. The sample consisted of PBMCs. These receptors originate from a woman younger than 45 in good health and CMV-seropositive. Both conserved end residues are part of each CDR3. The order of the fields is CDR3 DNA, CDR3 protein, V gene, D gene, J gene. D genes are given only for firm matches.

cdr3_nt: TGTGCCAGCAGCCAAGACGCCGGGACAGATCGTTCACCCCTCCACTTT
cdr3_aa: CASSQDAGTDRSPLHF
v_call: TRBV4-2
d_call: TRBD1
j_call: TRBJ1-6

cdr3_nt: TGCGCCAGCAGCCAACAGGGGTCTTTCGGGGAGCTGTTTTTT
cdr3_aa: CASSQQGSFGELFF
v_call: TRBV4-1
d_call: .
j_call: TRBJ2-2

cdr3_nt: TGTGCCAGCAGCGTAGGATGGGCAGCCGAAGACAAAGAGACCCAGTACTTC
cdr3_aa: CASSVGWAAEDKETQYF
v_call: TRBV9
d_call: .
j_call: TRBJ2-5

cdr3_nt: TGTGCCAGCAGTTACCCGGACAGGAGTGGCTACACCTTC
cdr3_aa: CASSYPDRSGYTF
v_call: TRBV6-5
d_call: TRBD1
j_call: TRBJ1-2

cdr3_nt: TGTGCCAGCAGTCCCAGGGGCTATAGCAATCAGCCCCAGCATTTT
cdr3_aa: CASSPRGYSNQPQHF
v_call: TRBV6-6
d_call: .
j_call: TRBJ1-5

cdr3_nt: TGCAGCGTTGACAGCGGGAGAGGCGATGAGCAGTTCTTC
cdr3_aa: CSVDSGRGDEQFF
v_call: TRBV29-1
d_call: TRBD2
j_call: TRBJ2-1

cdr3_nt: TGCACCAGCAGCCAAGAAGGGACTAGTCCACTAAAAGGGTTAAGGGATGAGCAGTTCTTC
cdr3_aa: CTSSQEGTSPLKGLRDEQFF
v_call: TRBV1
d_call: .
j_call: TRBJ2-1

cdr3_nt: TGCGCCAGCAGCCAAATCGGACAGAGCTACGAGCAGTACTTC
cdr3_aa: CASSQIGQSYEQYF
v_call: TRBV4-1
d_call: .
j_call: TRBJ2-7

cdr3_nt: TGTGCCATCAGGCCCGAGGCCCCGGGTGAGCAGTTCTTC
cdr3_aa: CAIRPEAPGEQFF
v_call: TRBV10-3
d_call: .
j_call: TRBJ2-1

cdr3_nt: TGTGCCAGCAGGACCTCTAGCGGATCCCAAGAGACCCAGTACTTC
cdr3_aa: CASRTSSGSQETQYF
v_call: TRBV6-1
d_call: TRBD2
j_call: TRBJ2-5

cdr3_nt: TGTGCCAGCAGCTCAAAACAGGCCCCGAGCAATCAGCCCCAGCATTTT
cdr3_aa: CASSSKQAPSNQPQHF
v_call: TRBV7-7
d_call: .
j_call: TRBJ1-5

cdr3_nt: TGTGCCAGCAAAGGCGGCCTGGTTTGGACAGATACGCAGTATTTT
cdr3_aa: CASKGGLVWTDTQYF
v_call: TRBV2
d_call: .
j_call: TRBJ2-3

cdr3_nt: TGTGCCAGCCGGGGGGCATACTACGAGCAGTACTTC
cdr3_aa: CASRGAYYEQYF
v_call: TRBV27
d_call: .
j_call: TRBJ2-7

cdr3_nt: TGTGCCAGTAGTCGGACAGGGTGGGACACAGATACGCAGTATTTT
cdr3_aa: CASSRTGWDTDTQYF
v_call: TRBV19
d_call: TRBD1
j_call: TRBJ2-3

cdr3_nt: TGTGCCAGCAGCCGCTACAGGGGCTATGGCTACACCTTC
cdr3_aa: CASSRYRGYGYTF
v_call: TRBV27
d_call: TRBD1
j_call: TRBJ1-2

cdr3_nt: TGCGCCAGCAGCTTGGATCAGGATCCGAAGGTCCCCTACGAGCAGTACTTC
cdr3_aa: CASSLDQDPKVPYEQYF
v_call: TRBV5-1
d_call: .
j_call: TRBJ2-7

cdr3_nt: TGTGCCAGCAGCTCCCGACAGGGGGCAATGATCGTGCCTACTGAAGCTTTCTTT
cdr3_aa: CASSSRQGAMIVPTEAFF
v_call: TRBV11-3
d_call: TRBD1
j_call: TRBJ1-1

cdr3_nt: TGTGCCACCAGCAGAGAACTAGCGTTATGGGGCAATGAGCAGTTCTTC
cdr3_aa: CATSRELALWGNEQFF
v_call: TRBV15
d_call: TRBD2
j_call: TRBJ2-1

cdr3_nt: TGTGCCAGCAGCTTGGCGGGCGGCGGCGAGCAGTTCTTC
cdr3_aa: CASSLAGGGEQFF
v_call: TRBV7-9
d_call: .
j_call: TRBJ2-1

cdr3_nt: TGTGCCAGCTCACCTCTCGCCAGGGACACTGAAGCTTTCTTT
cdr3_aa: CASSPLARDTEAFF
v_call: TRBV18
d_call: .
j_call: TRBJ1-1

cdr3_nt: TGCGCCAGCAGCCAGTATGCTAGCGGGAGTGGGACAGATACGCAGTATTTT
cdr3_aa: CASSQYASGSGTDTQYF
v_call: TRBV4-3
d_call: TRBD2
j_call: TRBJ2-3

cdr3_nt: TGTGCCAGCAGTTTTCCGGGACTAGGAAGGCACGAGCAGTACTTC
cdr3_aa: CASSFPGLGRHEQYF
v_call: TRBV28
d_call: TRBD2
j_call: TRBJ2-7

cdr3_nt: TGTGCCAGCAGCCGGGGGACTAGTAGACGTGTCGAGCAGTACTTC
cdr3_aa: CASSRGTSRRVEQYF
v_call: TRBV7-2
d_call: TRBD2
j_call: TRBJ2-7

cdr3_nt: TGTGCCAGTAGTATAGATCGTCAGGTATTCGGCAATCAGCCCCAGCATTTT
cdr3_aa: CASSIDRQVFGNQPQHF
v_call: TRBV19
d_call: .
j_call: TRBJ1-5

cdr3_nt: TGTGCCAGCAGTCCTAGGACAGGGGTTGTCTACGAGCAGTACTTC
cdr3_aa: CASSPRTGVVYEQYF
v_call: TRBV27
d_call: TRBD1
j_call: TRBJ2-7

cdr3_nt: TGTGCCAGCAGTACCGGACTAGCCCGCACAGATACGCAGTATTTT
cdr3_aa: CASSTGLARTDTQYF
v_call: TRBV2
d_call: TRBD2
j_call: TRBJ2-3

cdr3_nt: TGTGCCAGCAGTCTCTCGACGGCGGGCGGGGAGACCCAGTACTTC
cdr3_aa: CASSLSTAGGETQYF
v_call: TRBV6-5
d_call: .
j_call: TRBJ2-5

cdr3_nt: TGTGCCATCAGTGAGTTGGGGACAGCGAACACTGAAGCTTTCTTT
cdr3_aa: CAISELGTANTEAFF
v_call: TRBV10-3
d_call: TRBD1
j_call: TRBJ1-1

cdr3_nt: TGTGCCAGCAGCTTACAGGGAAACTATGGCTACACCTTC
cdr3_aa: CASSLQGNYGYTF
v_call: TRBV7-9
d_call: .
j_call: TRBJ1-2

cdr3_nt: TGTGCCAGCAGTGAAACCAGACAAGAGACCCAGTACTTC
cdr3_aa: CASSETRQETQYF
v_call: TRBV2
d_call: .
j_call: TRBJ2-5

cdr3_nt: TGCAGCGTTCGGGGGGCGGGCCAAGAGACCCAGTACTTC
cdr3_aa: CSVRGAGQETQYF
v_call: TRBV29-1
d_call: .
j_call: TRBJ2-5

cdr3_nt: TGCGCCAGCAGCGACCGACAGGGGGATAATTCACCCCTCCACTTT
cdr3_aa: CASSDRQGDNSPLHF
v_call: TRBV5-1
d_call: TRBD1
j_call: TRBJ1-6

cdr3_nt: TGCGCCAGCAGCACCCGGTGGCAGGCGCAGGGAGATACGCAGTATTTT
cdr3_aa: CASSTRWQAQGDTQYF
v_call: TRBV5-1
d_call: .
j_call: TRBJ2-3